These T cell receptor beta chains were read from a single sample in a study of somatic mutations in cytotoxic T cells in rheumatoid arthritis. The table came from immunoSEQ multiplex PCR; TCRdb's copy has only in-frame clones and leaves some out. The repertoire includes about 14,000 clones, 74% of them detected once, and approximately 29% sits in the top ten. Material for sequencing was CD8+ T cells sorted from blood. Source of these receptors: an adult with rheumatoid arthritis. The CDR3 runs from the conserved cysteine through the conserved F or W. A D gene is named only where the DNA matches it firmly. Clone size is not always given. Where it is, it says once, few, many or a class for expanded clones.

d_call: .; j_call: TRBJ1-3; v_call: TRBV28; clone_size: few; cdr3_nt: TGTGCCAGCAGTTTATCTCAGTTTTCTGGAAACACCATATATTTT; cdr3_aa: CASSLSQFSGNTIYF
d_call: .; j_call: TRBJ2-7; v_call: TRBV5-1; clone_size: .; cdr3_nt: TGCGCCAGCAGCTTGGCCGGGGAGCAGTACTTC; cdr3_aa: CASSLAGEQYF
d_call: .; j_call: TRBJ2-1; v_call: TRBV11-3; clone_size: .; cdr3_nt: TGTGCCAGCAGCCCCGAGGGTTACAATGAGCAGTTCTTC; cdr3_aa: CASSPEGYNEQFF
d_call: TRBD1; j_call: TRBJ2-5; v_call: TRBV28; clone_size: .; cdr3_nt: TGTGCCAGCAGCCTTGGGACAGGGCGAGAGACCCAGTACTTC; cdr3_aa: CASSLGTGRETQYF
d_call: .; j_call: TRBJ1-1; v_call: TRBV19; clone_size: .; cdr3_nt: TGTGCCAGTAGTCTTGGACTTGGGGGTAACACTGAAGCTTTCTTT; cdr3_aa: CASSLGLGGNTEAFF
d_call: .; j_call: TRBJ2-2; v_call: TRBV5-4; clone_size: .; cdr3_nt: TGTGCCAGCAGCTCGGGACTGAACGCCGGGGAGCTGTTTTTT; cdr3_aa: CASSSGLNAGELFF
d_call: TRBD1; j_call: TRBJ1-1; v_call: TRBV6-6; clone_size: .; cdr3_nt: TGTGCCAGCAGGATACGACAGGGCGGGGATGAAGCTTTCTTT; cdr3_aa: CASRIRQGGDEAFF
d_call: .; j_call: TRBJ1-1; v_call: TRBV9; clone_size: .; cdr3_nt: TGTGCCAGCAGCGGGCGGGACACTAGGACTGAAGCTTTCTTT; cdr3_aa: CASSGRDTRTEAFF
d_call: TRBD2; j_call: TRBJ2-5; v_call: TRBV7-2; clone_size: .; cdr3_nt: TGTGCCAGCAGCTTAGAAGGGCCGTTGGTAGCGGGGGATGAGACCCAGTACTTC; cdr3_aa: CASSLEGPLVAGDETQYF
d_call: .; j_call: TRBJ1-5; v_call: TRBV5-5; clone_size: .; cdr3_nt: TGTGCCAGCAGCTTGGGTCCGGGCGGCAATCAGCCCCAGCATTTT; cdr3_aa: CASSLGPGGNQPQHF
d_call: TRBD2; j_call: TRBJ2-1; v_call: TRBV2; clone_size: .; cdr3_nt: TGTGCCAGCAGTGACCCCCGGGGGGGGGACAATGAGCAGTTCTTC; cdr3_aa: CASSDPRGGDNEQFF
d_call: .; j_call: TRBJ1-1; v_call: TRBV25-1; clone_size: once; cdr3_nt: TGTGCCAGCGGCCGGACTAACACTGAAGCTTTCTTT; cdr3_aa: CASGRTNTEAFF
d_call: .; j_call: TRBJ2-5; v_call: TRBV19; clone_size: .; cdr3_nt: TGTGCCAGTAGTATACAGGGGCGGGAAGAGACCCAGTACTTC; cdr3_aa: CASSIQGREETQYF
d_call: TRBD1; j_call: TRBJ2-7; v_call: TRBV2; clone_size: .; cdr3_nt: TGTGCCAGGGGTTCAGGGGGTGGCTACGAGCAGTACTTC; cdr3_aa: CARGSGGGYEQYF
d_call: .; j_call: TRBJ1-1; v_call: TRBV27; clone_size: .; cdr3_nt: TGTGCCAGCAGACCTTTACCCTTGACAGTTTCGAACACTGAAGCTTTCTTT; cdr3_aa: CASRPLPLTVSNTEAFF
d_call: .; j_call: TRBJ2-1; v_call: TRBV30; clone_size: .; cdr3_nt: TGTGCCTGGGCAGCGTGGGGCTCCTACAATGAGCAGTTCTTC; cdr3_aa: CAWAAWGSYNEQFF
d_call: .; j_call: TRBJ2-1; v_call: TRBV27; clone_size: .; cdr3_nt: TGTGCCAGCAGTTTTCAGCCCGTGGGCCACTACAATGAGCAGTTCTTC; cdr3_aa: CASSFQPVGHYNEQFF